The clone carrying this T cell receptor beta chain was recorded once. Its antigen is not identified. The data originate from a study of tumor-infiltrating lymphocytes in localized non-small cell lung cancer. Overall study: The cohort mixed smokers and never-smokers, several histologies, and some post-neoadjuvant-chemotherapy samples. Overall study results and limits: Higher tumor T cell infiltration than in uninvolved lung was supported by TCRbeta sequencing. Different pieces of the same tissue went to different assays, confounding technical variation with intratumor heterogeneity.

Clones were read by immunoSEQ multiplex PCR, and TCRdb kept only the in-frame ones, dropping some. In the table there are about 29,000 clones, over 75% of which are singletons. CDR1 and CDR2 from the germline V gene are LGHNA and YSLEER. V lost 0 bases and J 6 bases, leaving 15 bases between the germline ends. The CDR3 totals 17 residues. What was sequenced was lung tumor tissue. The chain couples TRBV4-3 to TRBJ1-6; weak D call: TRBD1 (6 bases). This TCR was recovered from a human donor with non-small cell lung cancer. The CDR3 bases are TGCGCCAGCAGCCAAGATCAAGGCGGGGGCTCTAATTCACCCCTCCACTTT. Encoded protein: CASSQDQGGGSNSPLHF.